Below, one TCR beta chain is given with its context. Its antigen is currently unknown. UMIs were included in TCR beta cDNA generated by 5'RACE template switching. TCRdb processed the 5' RACE reads again and assigns one entry to each CDR3 protein, with no DNA. The sample table sets out about half a million distinct CDR3 sequences. The sample originates from a study of T cells expressing NK-cell markers. Study in general: Researchers got TCR beta repertoires out of sorted CD3+CD56+NKG2C+, CD3+CD56+NKG2C- and CD3+CD56-NKG2C+ T cells.

The germline V gene encodes CDR1 SGHTS and CDR2 YDEGEE. The CDR3 loop spans 14 amino acids. Study results and limitations: Dominant NKG2C+ clonotypes in 6 or 7 donors made up about 1.0-7.0% of CD8+ T cells. The CD3+CD56-NKG2C+ fraction was also led by these clonotypes in a few donors.

The sample was blood T cells: a sorted CD56 or NKG2C T cell subset, CD4+ or CD8+ T cells, or bulk PBMC T cells (not recorded which). This clonotype originated in a woman aged 50 to 60 in good health. The V call is TRBV5-8, the J call TRBJ2-1; the TCRdb call, TRBD2, lacks DNA for checking. The CDR3 sequence: CASSWGGRRVSMFF.